Presented here are 31 T cell receptor beta chains from one specimen sequenced in a study of glioma-infiltrating T cells. Amplification of TCR alpha and beta CDR3 regions from RNA used iRepertoire nested multiplex PCR. TCRdb called the multiplex PCR reads again in MiXCR, with one record for every CDR3 protein. The sample lists under 200,000 distinct CDR3 sequences, approximately 30% occurring once. The sequencing input was glioma tissue, nonneoplastic brain tissue, or PBMCs (not recorded which). The receptors were gathered from a human donor with low-grade glioma or glioblastoma, undergoing nonglioma brain surgery, or in good health (not recorded which).

Points on this clonotype: A much bigger clone sits one base away, suggesting this may be a read error. The chain combines TRBV7-2 with TRBJ2-7; D unresolved. Germline loops: CDR1 SGHTA, CDR2 FQGNSA. The V end lost 5 bases, the J end lost 7 bases, and 9 bases lay between the germline ends. The length of the CDR3 is 11 residues. The CDR3 is CASSPQQEQYF. The CDR3 nucleotides read TGTGCCAGCAGCCCCCAGCAGGAGCAGTACTTC.

As concerns this clonotype: A much larger clone lies a single base off, so this may be a read error. The DNA is omitted, as the CDR3 cannot be located on it reliably, and the CDR3 follows TCRdb's listing. V is TRBV4-2 and J is TRBJ2-3; the table gives TRBD2 as D, unverified against the DNA. The CDR3 is made up of 18 amino acids, end residues included. Per germline, CDR1 LGHNA and CDR2 YNFKEQ. Here the CDR3 reads CASSQDLPVAGGSDTKYF.

As to this clonotype: A much larger clone differs from this one at a single base, so this may be a read error. The chain carries TRBV6-6 and TRBJ1-6, with D hard to call. This CDR3 region has 17 residues. In germline, CDR1 is MNHNY, CDR2 SVGAGI (reference sequence). V dropped 5 bases and J dropped 0 bases, with 14 bases sitting between them. CDR3 nucleotides: TGTGCCAGCAGTGATTTAGGAAGGAGCTCCTATAATTCACCCCTCCACTTT. Its translation: CASSDLGRSSYNSPLHF.

This clonotype came up a few times. V and J are TRBV7-9 and TRBJ2-7; perhaps D is TRBD1 or TRBD2 (5 bases each). The germline CDR1 and CDR2 sequences are SEHNR and FQNEAQ (reference sequence). The CDR3 contains 11 residues. Trimming stripped 8 bases from V and 6 bases from J, with 11 bases between. The CDR3 DNA sequence: TGTGCCAGCGGTCACGGGGCCGAGCAGTACTTC. This gives the protein CASGHGAEQYF.

In this sample, this clonotype turned up many times. The genes are TRBV3-1 and TRBJ2-1; 7 bases agree with TRBD1. The V gene's germline CDR1 is LGHDT and CDR2 YNNKEL (reference sequence). This CDR3 comprises 15 residues. J gave up 4 bases and V 0 bases, and 3 bases lay outside the gene matches. Here the CDR3 DNA reads TGTGCCAGCAGCCAAGACGGACAGGTTTACAATGAGCAGTTCTTC. Protein sequence: CASSQDGQVYNEQFF.

This chain uses TRBV18 with TRBJ2-1, with a weak D call TRBD1 (5 bases). V was shortened by 0 bases and J by 0 bases, with 6 bases between the two germline ends. CDR1 is KGHSH and CDR2 is LQKENI in the germline V gene. This CDR3 spans 15 amino acids. The CDR3 bases are TGTGCCAGCTCACCACCGACAGCCTCCTACAATGAGCAGTTCTTC. As protein: CASSPPTASYNEQFF.

This clonotype was seen ten or more times. The genes are TRBV3-1 and TRBJ1-2; 8 positions match TRBD1. The CDR3 is 15 amino acids. V shed 7 bases and J 4 bases; nucleotides not matched to a gene: 11. Looked up from germline, CDR1 is LGHDT and CDR2 is YNNKEL (reference sequence). CDR3 amino acids: CASTPVGDRRYGYTF. CDR3 nucleotides: TGTGCCAGCACTCCCGTGGGGGACAGGCGCTATGGCTACACCTTC.

Only a few counts were recorded for this clonotype. The V gene is TRBV12-3 or TRBV12-4, the J gene TRBJ2-3; 7 bases are shared with TRBD2. V shed 5 bases and J 0 bases; nucleotides not matched to a gene: 14. The CDR3 covers 18 residues. In nucleotides, the CDR3 is TGTGCCAGCAGTCTCAGTTTAGCGGGTCCTTCTAGCACAGATACGCAGTATTTT. Protein product: CASSLSLAGPSSTDTQYF.

The chain has TRBV7-9 and TRBJ1-2, with 8 bases identical to TRBD1. CDR3 size: 14 residues. The germline V gene encodes CDR1 SEHNR and CDR2 FQNEAQ (reference sequence). V lost 6 bases to trimming and J lost 4 bases; unmatched junction nucleotides: 7. This chain's CDR3 is CASSLRTGSYGYTF. CDR3 nucleotide sequence: TGTGCCAGCAGTCTTCGGACAGGGAGCTATGGCTACACCTTC.

This clonotype has at least ten counts. This chain links TRBV24-1 with TRBJ2-5; a possible D gene is TRBD1 (5 bases). Trimming shortened V by 6 bases and J by 5 bases, and 6 bases separated the two germline ends. The CDR3 contains 11 residues. CDR1 and CDR2 (germline): KGHDR, SFDVKD. In DNA form, the CDR3 reads TGTGCCACCAGTCCAGGGGAGACCCAGTACTTC. It is translated as CATSPGETQYF.

This chain connects TRBV6-1 to TRBJ2-1; D gene ambiguous. V lost 1 base and J lost 0, with 7 bases in between. The CDR3 totals 15 residues. Per germline, CDR1 MNHNS and CDR2 SASEGT. CDR3 bases: TGTGCCAGCAGTGAAGGAGAGAGCTCCTACAATGAGCAGTTCTTC. It yields the protein CASSEGESSYNEQFF.

This clonotype was detected ten times or more. The chain employs TRBV6-1 and TRBJ2-3; TRBD2 agrees at 8 bases. In germline, CDR1 is MNHNS, CDR2 SASEGT. Trimming at V came to 5 bases and at J to 2 bases, leaving 15 bases not matched to a gene. The CDR3 is 18 residues long. The CDR3 DNA sequence: TGTGCCAGCAGTCCCCCCCTTGCTAGCGGGCCTGACACAGATACGCAGTATTTT. Translation: CASSPPLASGPDTDTQYF.

This clonotype occurred many times. The chain recombines TRBV10-3 with TRBJ2-3; D is possibly TRBD1 or TRBD2 (5 bases each). This CDR3 is built from 12 residues. Germline CDR1 is ENHRY and CDR2 is SYGVKD. V shed 6 bases and J shed 9 bases, with 13 bases lying between them. Here the CDR3 reads CAIRGVEGTQYF. Here the CDR3 DNA reads TGTGCCATCAGGGGGGTTGAGGGAACGCAGTATTTT.

The chain is built from TRBV6-5 and TRBJ2-3; TRBD1 matches at 8 bases. J was trimmed by 12 bases and V by 5 bases; bases with no gene match: 16. The V gene's germline CDR1 is MNHEY and CDR2 SVGAGI. CDR3 length: 15 residues. CDR3 protein: CASSTPGTGTGTQYF. CDR3 sequence (DNA): TGTGCCAGCAGTACTCCCGGGACAGGCACAGGTACACAGTATTTT.

Ten or more counts support this clonotype. The chain joins TRBV24-1 to TRBJ2-1; the D gene could be TRBD1 or TRBD2 (5 bases each). The CDR3 sequence is 18 residues long. Trimming left V 11 bases short and J 3 bases short, with 28 bases between. Germline CDR1 and CDR2: KGHDR and SFDVKD. The CDR3, as DNA: TGTGCCATCTCCCCAGGGCCTCGAGGAGAACGGGACTACAATGAGCAGTTCTTC. Translated: CAISPGPRGERDYNEQFF.

This clonotype was recorded once. Just one base apart from a much larger clone, this may be a read error. The V gene is TRBV7-2, the J gene TRBJ1-1, with a tentative D call TRBD1 (6 bases). V lost 4 bases and J 1 base, leaving 13 bases between the germline ends. The CDR3 length is 15 residues. In germline, CDR1 is SGHTA, CDR2 FQGNSA. The CDR3 coding sequence is TGTGCCAGCAGCTCAGGGGCGACGGCGAACACTGAAGCTTTCTTT. Its translation is CASSSGATANTEAFF. Complete variable domain (other parts from reference TRBV7-2 and TRBJ1-1): GAGVSQSPSNKVTEKGKDVELRCDPISGHTALYWYRQSLGQGLEFLIYFQGNSAPDKSGLPSDRFSAERTGGSVSTLTIQRTQQEDSAVYLCASSSGATANTEAFFGQGTRLTVV.

This clonotype has at least ten counts. The chain recombines TRBV5-5 with TRBJ2-3; D possibly corresponds to TRBD2 (5 bases). V shed 4 bases and J shed 6 bases, with 9 bases lying between them. The CDR3 has 12 amino acids. CDR1 is SGHKS and CDR2 is YYEKEE in the germline V gene (reference sequence). CDR3 protein: CASSRGIDTQYF. CDR3 nucleotides: TGTGCCAGCAGCCGGGGTATCGATACGCAGTATTTT.

This clonotype was recorded many times. The rearrangement links TRBV28 to TRBJ1-5; 8 bases align to TRBD1. The CDR3 is made up of 18 amino acids. The germline V gene has CDR1 MDHEN and CDR2 SYDVKM. V lost 5 bases to trimming and J lost 3 bases; unmatched junction nucleotides: 15. The CDR3 DNA is TGTGCCAGCAGTCCCTACCGGGACAGGACCTTTTCCAATCAGCCCCAGCATTTT. This translates into CASSPYRDRTFSNQPQHF.

This clonotype has at least ten counts. The chain carries TRBV3-1 and TRBJ2-7; D is perhaps TRBD2 (6 bases). The CDR3 contains 14 residues. V lost 6 bases to trimming and J lost 0 bases, with 12 bases between them. Germline V lookup: CDR1 LGHDT, CDR2 YNNKEL (reference sequence). The DNA of the CDR3 is TGTGCCAGCAGGGCTAGCGACACCTCCTACGAGCAGTACTTC. Residues: CASRASDTSYEQYF.

This clonotype was counted ten times or more. The chain recombines TRBV20-1 with TRBJ2-7; D not resolved. Trimming took 6 bases from V and 2 from J, leaving 14 bases between them. Germline V lookup: CDR1 DFQATT, CDR2 SNEGSKA (reference sequence). The CDR3 extends over 13 amino acids. In DNA, the CDR3 is TGCAGTGCAACGGCACCTGCGGCCTACGAGCAGTACTTC. It yields the protein CSATAPAAYEQYF.

Many counts were recorded for this clonotype. The rearrangement links TRBV6-5 to TRBJ2-7; TRBD1 is a possible D gene (5 bases). The V end lost 2 bases, the J end lost 7 bases, and 9 bases lay between the germline ends. Germline lookup yields CDR1 MNHEY and CDR2 SVGAGI. The CDR3 totals 12 residues. CDR3 residues: CASSYLGQEQYF. CDR3 DNA: TGTGCCAGCAGTTACCTCGGACAAGAGCAGTACTTC.

This clonotype has a count of ten or more. The chain combines TRBV5-4 with TRBJ2-3, with D possibly being TRBD1 (5 bases). Germline V gene lookup returns CDR1 SGHNT and CDR2 YYREEE (reference sequence). V lost 4 bases to trimming and J lost 5 bases, with 26 bases between them. The CDR3 consists of 18 residues. As DNA, the CDR3 is TGTGCCAGCAGCCGCCCCAACCCCGTCGGATGGGGCCAAGATACGCAGTATTTT. It yields the protein CASSRPNPVGWGQDTQYF.

A remark on this clonotype: Since the CDR3 does not end with the conserved phenylalanine or tryptophan, this likely comes from a read error. It is unclear where the CDR3 begins or ends on the DNA, so no DNA is shown, and the CDR3 is as TCRdb lists it. The rearrangement links TRBV20-1 to TRBJ1-2; the table gives TRBD1 as D, unverified against the DNA. The CDR3 contains 13 residues when both ends are counted. Per the germline V gene, CDR1 is DFQATT and CDR2 is SNEGSKA (reference sequence). The chain's CDR3 is CSAEGQAAGGDTL.

In its sample, this clonotype was seen many times. The chain uses TRBV20-1 and TRBJ2-1; TRBD2 agrees at 7 bases. Germline CDR1 is DFQATT and CDR2 is SNEGSKA (reference sequence). The CDR3 runs to 12 residues. V lost 6 bases to trimming and J lost 5 bases; unmatched junction nucleotides: 4. Here the CDR3 DNA reads TGCAGTGCGGGCGGGAGTAACAATGAGCAGTTCTTC. It translates to CSAGGSNNEQFF.

This clonotype turned up a few times. The chain uses TRBV29-1 and TRBJ2-7; maybe TRBD1 (6 bases). Germline CDR1 reads SQVTM; CDR2 reads ANQGSEA. The CDR3 contains 13 residues. The V gene lost 1 base and the J gene lost 3 bases, with 10 bases spanning the gap. The CDR3 region is CSVEAGVNYEQYF. The CDR3 coding sequence is TGCAGCGTTGAAGCAGGGGTCAACTACGAGCAGTACTTC.

This clonotype was counted a few times. The CDR3 nucleotides read TGTGCCAGTAGTATCGTAGACACAGATACGCAGTATTTT. It codes for CASSIVDTDTQYF. V gene TRBV19 combines with J gene TRBJ2-3, with no clear D. Trimming removed 3 bases from V and 2 bases from J, with 6 bases in between. The CDR3 has 13 residues. CDR1 is LNHDA and CDR2 is SQIVND in the germline V gene (reference sequence).

V and J are TRBV6-5 and TRBJ2-7; TRBD2 agrees at 8 bases. The CDR3 contains 16 residues. V lost 6 bases to trimming and J lost 3 bases; unmatched junction nucleotides: 13. Germline V gene sequence: CDR1 MNHEY, CDR2 SVGAGI. The DNA of the CDR3 is TGTGCCAGCAGAAGCCGAGGGAGCGGGAGTATCTACGAGCAGTACTTC. It encodes CASRSRGSGSIYEQYF.

Note on this clonotype: This sequence may be a read error, since a much larger clone differs from it by one base. The rearrangement joins TRBV4-3 to TRBJ2-5; perhaps TRBD1 as D (5 bases). Germline CDR1 LGHNA, CDR2 YSLEER. The V end lost 1 base, the J end lost 8 bases, and 11 bases lay between the germline ends. The CDR3 is 13 residues long. The CDR3 nucleotides are TGCGCCAGCAGCCAAGTGGCAGGGTACACCCAGTACTTC. This codes for CASSQVAGYTQYF.

This clonotype was detected many times. The chain couples TRBV11-2 to TRBJ2-5; D call uncertain. The CDR3 loop spans 11 amino acids. The V gene's germline CDR1 is SGHAT and CDR2 FQNNGV. Between the trimmed V and J ends, which lost 5 bases and 7 bases, there was a span of 8 bases. CDR3 protein: CASSLRMTQYF. Here the CDR3 DNA reads TGTGCCAGCAGCCTACGGATGACCCAGTACTTC.

J is TRBJ1-1 and V is TRBV12-3 or TRBV12-4; D may be TRBD1 (6 bases). This CDR3 spans 16 amino acids. V was clipped by 4 bases and J by 0 bases, with 15 bases between them. CDR3 bases: TGTGCCAGCAGTTCTCCTCCGGGACAAATGAACACTGAAGCTTTCTTT. Protein: CASSSPPGQMNTEAFF.

The chain uses TRBV12-3 or TRBV12-4 and TRBJ2-5, with D tentatively TRBD2 (6 bases). Trimming removed 7 bases from V and 3 bases from J, with 21 bases in between. The CDR3 is 16 residues long. The CDR3 DNA reads as TGTGCCAGCACCTCAGGGTGGTACGGGAGTAAAGAGACCCAGTACTTC. Encoded protein: CASTSGWYGSKETQYF.